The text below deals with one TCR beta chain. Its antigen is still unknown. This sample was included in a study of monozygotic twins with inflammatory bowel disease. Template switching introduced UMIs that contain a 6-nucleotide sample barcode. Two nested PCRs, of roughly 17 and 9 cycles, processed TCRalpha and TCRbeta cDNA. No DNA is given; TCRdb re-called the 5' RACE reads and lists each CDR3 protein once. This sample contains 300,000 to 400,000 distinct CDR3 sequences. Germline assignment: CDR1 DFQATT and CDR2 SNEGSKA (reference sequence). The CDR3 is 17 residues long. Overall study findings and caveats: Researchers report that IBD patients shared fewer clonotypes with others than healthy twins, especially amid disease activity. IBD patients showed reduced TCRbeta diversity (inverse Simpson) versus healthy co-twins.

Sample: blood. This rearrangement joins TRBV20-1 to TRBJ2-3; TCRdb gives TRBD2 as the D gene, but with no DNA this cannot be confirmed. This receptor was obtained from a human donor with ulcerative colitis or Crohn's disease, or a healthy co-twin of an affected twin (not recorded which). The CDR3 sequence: CSARRLWTSGGADTQYF.